These T cell receptor beta chains were read from a single sample in a study of T cells in Graves' hyperthyroidism and ophthalmopathy. Each CDR3 protein is one row after TCRdb ran MiXCR on the multiplex PCR reads. The table includes about 350,000 distinct CDR3 sequences, more than 11% detected once. The sample comprised blood. Receptors were obtained from a woman aged 25 to 39 with Graves' hyperthyroidism. The conserved cysteine and the conserved F or W are not part of the CDR3 here. D genes are given only for firm matches.

v_gene,j_gene,d_gene,CDR3aa
TRBV11-2,TRBJ1-5,-,ASSLDLSDQPQH
TRBV12-3/TRBV12-4,TRBJ2-1,-,ASSVSGTSYNEQF
TRBV15,TRBJ1-1,TRBD1,ATSIGQGDLNTEAF
TRBV15,TRBJ2-7,-,ATSRDRTDYEQY
TRBV6-1,TRBJ2-1,TRBD2,ASSSQGLAGQNEQF
TRBV6-2/TRBV6-3,TRBJ1-1,-,ASNPDTLNTEAF
TRBV27,TRBJ2-7,TRBD2,ASSFVGGSSYEQY
TRBV9,TRBJ2-1,TRBD2,ASSVGGGSSYNEQF
TRBV6-1,TRBJ2-2,TRBD2,ASTLSGGASGELF
TRBV29-1,TRBJ2-7,TRBD2,SVGGTSWFGYEQY
TRBV5-5,TRBJ2-4,TRBD1,ASSLGPGTGEAIQY
TRBV30,TRBJ2-3,TRBD1,AWSVQGLGLDTQY
TRBV5-1,TRBJ2-1,TRBD2,ASSVTSGSLNEQF
TRBV2,TRBJ2-1,TRBD2,ASSSSGILF
TRBV10-3,TRBJ1-2,TRBD1,AVSGRTGDFNYGYT
TRBV10-1,TRBJ2-1,-,ASSERRSSYNEQF
TRBV7-9,TRBJ1-5,TRBD1,ARRVGPATGHQPQH
TRBV28,TRBJ2-2,-,ASTSSGELF
TRBV20-1,TRBJ2-2,-,SASYRAGLNTGELF
TRBV12-3/TRBV12-4,TRBJ2-2,TRBD1,ASSKDRFTGEPF
TRBV5-1,TRBJ1-2,TRBD1,ASSGPRQGNLYGYT
TRBV4-1,TRBJ2-2,-,ASSRANTGELF
TRBV28,TRBJ2-3,-,ASSPPGGTQY
TRBV20-1,TRBJ1-1,-,SARSGAGVNTEAF
TRBV28,TRBJ2-3,-,ASRGASGDTQY
TRBV27,TRBJ2-7,TRBD2,ASSFSGNSYEQY
TRBV4-1,TRBJ1-1,-,ASSQREGNTEAF
TRBV6-6,TRBJ1-5,-,ASSYSIQANQPQH
TRBV7-2,TRBJ1-2,TRBD1,ASSLDRGPYGYT
TRBV6-5,TRBJ2-4,-,ASSYTRTALAKNIQY
TRBV20-1,TRBJ1-6,-,SASPGTEDSPLH
TRBV5-1,TRBJ2-5,-,ASSFTSRETQY